The sample holds a few counts of the clone carrying this T cell receptor (beta chain). Its target is not known. The data stem from a study of blood T cells in healthy people across ages. Findings and caveats of the study: Estimates of total diversity, which came from one million sequenced T cells, were considered to be underestimates.

Then a second PCR, running about 6 to 12 cycles, was carried out with a sample-barcoded 5' primer and a J-beta primer mix. TCRdb reprocessed the 5' RACE reads via MiXCR and lists one record per CDR3 protein. The sample has fewer than 900,000 distinct CDR3 sequences; roughly 34% are singletons. Trimming removed 3 bases at V and 9 bases at J, with 11 bases between. The germline gives CDR1 WSHSY, CDR2 SAAADI. The CDR3 totals 12 residues. The clonotype comes from a man aged 18 to 30 in good health. The genes are TRBV10-2 and TRBJ2-5; D remains ambiguous. Material: blood. CDR3 residues: CASSESPRAQYF. As DNA, the CDR3 is TGCGCCAGCAGTGAAAGTCCGCGAGCCCAGTACTTC.